These T cell receptor beta chains were read from a single sample in a study of T cell clonotyping in hematopoietic cell transplantation. Sequencing used immunoSEQ multiplex PCR; TCRdb keeps in-frame clones, though not all of them. This table has 15,000 to 20,000 clones, approximately 85% appearing once. Material: peripheral blood mononuclear cells. All receptors come from a woman aged 40 to 55 in good health. Some clones in this sample may be carry-over from other donors' samples. Each CDR3 is given with its conserved first and last residue. A D gene is named only where the DNA matches it firmly. The listing skips clone size in some rows; elsewhere it reads once, few, many or a size class.

TRBV4-2	.	TRBJ1-5	TRBD1	CASSQGLQGARGNQPQHF	TGTGCCAGCAGCCAAGGTTTGCAGGGGGCGCGGGGCAATCAGCCCCAGCATTTT
TRBV27	.	TRBJ2-3	TRBD2	CASSVTGTSGRGDTQYF	TGTGCCAGCAGTGTGACCGGGACTAGCGGGAGGGGAGATACGCAGTATTTT
TRBV27	.	TRBJ2-3	.	CASSLERGDTQYF	TGTGCCAGCAGTTTAGAGAGAGGGGATACGCAGTATTTT
TRBV30	.	TRBJ1-2	.	CAWTRDLHYGYTF	TGTGCCTGGACCCGGGACCTTCACTATGGCTACACCTTC
TRBV10-2	.	TRBJ2-7	TRBD2	CASSGGGSAYEQYF	TGCGCCAGCAGTGGGGGCGGGAGCGCATACGAGCAGTACTTC
TRBV29-1	.	TRBJ2-5	.	CSVEDRLERGGNLETQYF	TGCAGCGTTGAAGATCGATTGGAGAGGGGGGGGAATTTAGAGACCCAGTACTTC
TRBV28	.	TRBJ1-2	.	CASSSGTEVNYGYTF	TGTGCCAGCAGTTCCGGGACGGAAGTTAACTATGGCTACACCTTC
TRBV10-3	.	TRBJ2-7	.	CAISERVGLASSYEQYF	TGTGCCATCAGTGAGCGGGTGGGGTTGGCTAGCAGCTACGAGCAGTACTTC
TRBV19	once	TRBJ2-2	.	CASSITSSPTGELFF	TGTGCCAGTAGTATAACCAGTTCCCCCACCGGGGAGCTGTTTTTT
TRBV7-6	.	TRBJ2-7	.	CASSFVTGEQYF	TGTGCCAGCAGCTTCGTTACGGGGGAGCAGTACTTC